Listed here are 7 T cell receptor beta chains from one sample, sequenced in a study of blood T cell repertoires in COVID-19 (dated by TCRdb to between 2020 and 2021). Library prep was done by the immunoSEQ multiplex PCR assay. The clones in this table, taken by TCRdb from immuneACCESS, are in-frame only. Not every clone is retained; where verified, under half of the shortfall comes from an unresolved V gene, and the cause of the rest is unknown. A total of approximately 240,000 clones appear in this sample, about four fifths of them only once. In total, the top ten clones hold roughly 1.3% of the sample. Input material: PBMCs or T cells enriched from blood (not recorded which). These receptors came from a woman between 40 and 50 years old with acute COVID-19.

This chain connects TRBV18 to TRBJ2-3; 7 bases are shared with TRBD2. The CDR3 covers 14 residues. V was clipped by 3 bases and J by 4 bases; unmatched bases: 4. Looked up from germline, CDR1 is KGHSH and CDR2 is LQKENI. Here the CDR3 reads CASSPPGGPDTQYF. DNA for the CDR3: TGTGCCAGCTCACCCCCGGGAGGACCAGATACGCAGTATTTT.

Only a few counts were recorded for this clone. This chain links TRBV20-1 with TRBJ2-1; possible D gene TRBD2, 5 bases. This CDR3 spans 11 amino acids. Germline CDR1 DFQATT, CDR2 SNEGSKA (reference sequence). V was shortened by 3 bases and J by 7 bases, with 7 bases between the two germline ends. The CDR3 nucleotides are TGCAGTGCTAGTACGGGAAATGAGCAGTTCTTC. Amino acids: CSASTGNEQFF.

The count of this clone is one. The chain employs TRBV5-5 and TRBJ2-1, with 10 bases matching TRBD2. CDR3 size: 16 residues. The V segment lost 4 bases and the J segment 3 bases; nucleotides outside the gene matches: 7. CDR1 and CDR2 from the germline V gene are SGHKS and YYEKEE (reference sequence). CDR3 sequence (DNA): TGTGCCAGCAGCCATCTAACTAGCGGGGTCTACAATGAGCAGTTCTTC. It encodes CASSHLTSGVYNEQFF.

The chain joins TRBV14 to TRBJ2-5; TRBD2 matches at 8 bases. The CDR3 contains 14 residues. The V segment lost 6 bases and the J segment 5 bases; nucleotides outside the gene matches: 8. Germline assignment: CDR1 SGHDN and CDR2 FVKESK. CDR3 amino acids: CASSSSGKAETQYF. The CDR3 DNA sequence: TGTGCCAGCAGTAGTAGCGGGAAGGCCGAGACCCAGTACTTC.

The sample holds one count of this clone. The chain uses TRBV11-2 and TRBJ2-7; 7 bases are shared with TRBD1. The V segment lost 5 bases and the J segment 3 bases; nucleotides outside the gene matches: 10. This CDR3 spans 15 amino acids. Looked up from germline, CDR1 is SGHAT and CDR2 is FQNNGV. This CDR3 is CASSLAGQASYEQYF. DNA of the CDR3: TGTGCCAGCAGCCTGGCCGGACAGGCGAGCTACGAGCAGTACTTC.

This chain links TRBV9 with TRBJ2-1; 9 positions agree with TRBD1. The CDR3 runs to 16 residues. After removal of 4 bases from V and 3 bases from J, the junction contained 8 bases not matched to a gene. CDR1 and CDR2 from the germline V gene are SGDLS and YYNGEE. The CDR3: CASSSQGATVYNEQFF. In nucleotides, the CDR3 is TGTGCCAGCAGCTCACAGGGGGCGACTGTCTACAATGAGCAGTTCTTC. Complete variable domain (other parts from reference TRBV9 and TRBJ2-1): DSGVTQTPKHLITATGQRVTLRCSPRSGDLSVYWYQQSLDQGLQFLIQYYNGEERAKGNILERFSAQQFPDLHSELNLSSLELGDSALYFCASSSQGATVYNEQFFGPGTRLTVL.

This clone has just one count. The chain uses TRBV15 and TRBJ1-2; 12 bases align to TRBD1. The CDR3 extends over 18 amino acids. V shed 3 bases, J shed 4 bases, and the junction held 12 bases outside the gene matches. Germline values: CDR1 LNHNV, CDR2 YYDKDF (reference sequence). The chain's CDR3 is CATSSVRDRGHRGYGYTF. The DNA for the CDR3 is TGTGCCACCAGCAGCGTCCGGGACAGGGGGCACCGGGGCTATGGCTACACCTTC.